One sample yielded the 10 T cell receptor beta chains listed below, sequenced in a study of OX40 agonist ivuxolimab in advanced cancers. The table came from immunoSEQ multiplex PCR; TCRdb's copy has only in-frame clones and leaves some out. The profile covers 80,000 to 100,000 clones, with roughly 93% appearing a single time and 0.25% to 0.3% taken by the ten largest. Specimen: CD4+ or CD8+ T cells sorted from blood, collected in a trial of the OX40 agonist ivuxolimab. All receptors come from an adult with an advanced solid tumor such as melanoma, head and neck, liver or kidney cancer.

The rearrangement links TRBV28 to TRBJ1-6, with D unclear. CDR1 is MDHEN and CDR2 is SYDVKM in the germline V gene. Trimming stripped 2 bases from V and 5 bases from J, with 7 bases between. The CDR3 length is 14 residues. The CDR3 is CASSLAPDNSPLHF. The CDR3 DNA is TGTGCCAGCAGTTTAGCCCCGGATAATTCACCCCTCCACTTT.

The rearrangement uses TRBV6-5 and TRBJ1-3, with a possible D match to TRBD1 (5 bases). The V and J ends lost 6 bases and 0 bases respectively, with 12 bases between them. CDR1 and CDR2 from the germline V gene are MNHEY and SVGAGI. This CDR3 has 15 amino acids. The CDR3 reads CASRRQSHSGNTIYF. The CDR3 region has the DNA TGTGCCAGCAGGAGACAGTCCCACTCTGGAAACACCATATATTTT.

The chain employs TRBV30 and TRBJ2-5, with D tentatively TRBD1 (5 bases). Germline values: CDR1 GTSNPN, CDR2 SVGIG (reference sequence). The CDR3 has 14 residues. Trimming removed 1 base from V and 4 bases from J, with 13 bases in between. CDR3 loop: CAWSAGIPSETQYF. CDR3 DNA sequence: TGTGCCTGGAGTGCAGGGATCCCTTCAGAGACCCAGTACTTC.

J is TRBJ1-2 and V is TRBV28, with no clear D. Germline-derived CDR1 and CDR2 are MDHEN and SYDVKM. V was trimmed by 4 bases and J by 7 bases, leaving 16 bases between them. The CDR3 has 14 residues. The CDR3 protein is CASSSLHSPSGYTF. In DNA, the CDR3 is TGTGCCAGCAGTTCGCTCCATAGTCCTTCTGGCTACACCTTC.

CDR3 sequence reads: CASSLSSSGGQETQYF. CDR3 nucleotide sequence: TGTGCCAGCAGCCTTTCGTCTAGCGGAGGGCAAGAGACCCAGTACTTC. The chain uses TRBV7-2 and TRBJ2-5; 7 bases align to TRBD2. This CDR3 region has 16 residues. Germline CDR1 SGHTA, CDR2 FQGNSA. Unmatched junction bases numbered 11, after V lost 5 bases and J lost 2 bases.

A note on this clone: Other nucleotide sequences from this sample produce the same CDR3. CDR3: CASSLLRETQYF. The CDR3 coding sequence is TGTGCCAGCAGCTTATTACGAGAGACCCAGTACTTC. The V gene is TRBV7-2, the J gene TRBJ2-5; D not resolved. V dropped 2 bases and J dropped 4 bases, with 5 bases sitting between them. From germline, CDR1 is SGHTA and CDR2 FQGNSA. The CDR3 has 12 amino acids.

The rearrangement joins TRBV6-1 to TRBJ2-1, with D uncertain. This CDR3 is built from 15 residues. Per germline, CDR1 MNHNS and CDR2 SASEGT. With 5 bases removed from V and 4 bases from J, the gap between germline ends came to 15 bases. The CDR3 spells CASSPTGPIYNEQFF. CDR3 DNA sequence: TGTGCCAGCAGTCCCACTGGCCCAATATACAATGAGCAGTTCTTC.

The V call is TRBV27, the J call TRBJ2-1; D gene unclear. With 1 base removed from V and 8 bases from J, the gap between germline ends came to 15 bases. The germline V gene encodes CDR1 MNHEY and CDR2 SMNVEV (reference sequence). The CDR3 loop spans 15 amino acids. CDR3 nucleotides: TGTGCCAGCAGTTTATTTGGGATAATTGGGTATGAGCAGTTCTTC. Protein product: CASSLFGIIGYEQFF.

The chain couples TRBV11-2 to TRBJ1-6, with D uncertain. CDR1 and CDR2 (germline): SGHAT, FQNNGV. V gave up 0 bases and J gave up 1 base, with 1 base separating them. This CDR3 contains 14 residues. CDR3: CASSLESYNSPLHF. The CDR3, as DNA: TGTGCCAGCAGCTTAGAGTCCTATAATTCACCCCTCCACTTT. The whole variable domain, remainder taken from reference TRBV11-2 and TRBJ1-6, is EAGVAQSPRYKIIEKRQSVAFWCNPISGHATLYWYQQILGQGPKLLIQFQNNGVVDDSQLPKDRFSAERLKGVDSTLKIQPAKLEDSAVYLCASSLESYNSPLHFGNGTRLTVT.

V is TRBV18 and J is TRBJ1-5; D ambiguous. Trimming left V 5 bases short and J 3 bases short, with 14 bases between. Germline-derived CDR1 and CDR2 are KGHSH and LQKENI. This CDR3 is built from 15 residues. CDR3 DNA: TGTGCCAGCTCAAAGGGATTTCAGTTCAATCAGCCCCAGCATTTT. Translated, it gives CASSKGFQFNQPQHF.